Below, one TCR beta chain is given with its context. Its antigen has not been determined. No base qualities exist here, and no much larger clone lies one base off it. V gives up 2 bases and J gives up 8 bases, and the segment between their germline ends measures 21 bases. The germline V gene (reference sequence) provides CDR1 DFQATT and CDR2 SNEGSKA. Including the terminal cysteine and phenylalanine, the CDR3 comprises 15 residues. The CDR3 DNA has 45 bases and is translated from base 1. Library method: 5' RACE. A second roughly 7 to 12 cycle PCR used a sample-barcoded 5' primer and a J-beta primer mix. Each TCR beta cDNA molecule received a unique molecular identifier from a template-switch 5' adaptor carrying 12 random nucleotides. At least 2.5 million CDR3-containing paired-end reads were obtained from each sample. First-strand cDNA was synthesized from all RNA with the Mint cDNA synthesis kit, primed by a TRBC-specific oligonucleotide. After uracil-DNA glycosylase treatment, a first 18-cycle PCR used universal primers M1SS and BC2_uni_R on all cDNA. From the authors' description of their analysis: Each sample was normalized by randomly selecting 1 million high-quality reads, each carrying a distinct molecular identifier. Reads with shared molecular identifiers were discarded instead of being binned into consensus sequences. MiTCR, set to a Q25 quality threshold and the strictest error-elimination algorithm, was used for CDR3 identification, clonotype clustering and error correction. A nonparametric unseen species model using Euler transformation provided a lower-bound estimate of total TCR beta diversity. TCRdb itself trimmed the public reads at Q25 with fastp, ran MiXCR and retained productive beta chains. Each entry is one CDR3 protein sequence, shown with its most common DNA and genes. These V and J calls originate from TCRdb's pipeline instead of the authors' own analysis. This sample holds some 1,800,000 distinct CDR3 sequences; about 39% were observed only once. The ten largest account for roughly 23% of the sample.

The data were obtained in a study of blood T cells in healthy people across ages (dated by TCRdb to about 2015). About the study as a whole: In model experiments, template switching captured about one uniquely barcoded TCR beta cDNA molecule for every two T cells. The study measured age-related changes in TCR beta repertoire diversity using deep sequencing normalized with unique cDNA molecular identifiers. The donors were divided into four age groups: young (average approximately 17 years), middle-aged (about 40), aged (approximately 64) and long-lived (approximately 74). To avoid experimental bias, donors of different ages were distributed randomly across sequencing lanes. The study analyzed two additional independent replicas of 1 million unique cDNA reads from the same blood draw for two donors, one aged 18 to 29 and one aged 80 or older.

What the research found in general, with its limitations: Conclusive comparison of naive and antigen-experienced compartments was prevented by the profiling of bulk unsorted PBMCs. The percentage of naive T cells measured by flow cytometry correlated strongly with observed TCR beta diversity. Observed TCR beta diversity per million T cells fell roughly linearly with age, and a significant reduction was already apparent by age around 44. Compared with the aged group, the long-lived group had more naive CD4+ T cells, fewer expanded clones and increased TCR diversity, a pattern suggesting age selection. Estimates of total diversity based on one million sequenced T cells were regarded as lower bounds and as underestimates. The CMV infection status of donors was not known, potentially confounding age-related changes in expanded clonotypes.

Donors were 39 systemically healthy Caucasian individuals from Russia aged roughly 6 to 95 years. Approximately 9.7 milliliters of peripheral blood were drawn from each donor into EDTA-treated Vacutainer tubes. Ficoll-Paque density-gradient centrifugation was used to isolate PBMCs, with at least 6 million per sample. Trizol reagent was used to extract total RNA from the PBMCs, yielding at least 5 micrograms per sample. Naive CD45RAhigh/CD27high T cell percentages were measured by flow cytometry on a PBMC aliquot from every donor. The source of this sequence is a human donor in good health. Recombination joined TRBV20-1 with TRBJ1-2; the D gene assignment is ambiguous. The sample comprised blood. The CDR3 loop reads CSARSLAEIALGYTF. DNA sequence: TGCAGTGCTAGATCTCTGGCAGAGATTGCTTTGGGCTACACCTTC.